This T cell receptor beta chain emerged from a study of CD4+ T cells in melanoma. The study, taken as a whole, reports: A reported correlation linked neoantigen-specific CD4+ T cells to CD8+, macrophage and B cell function. Diverse differentiation states were reported for melanoma neoantigen-specific CD4+ T cells.

The data were produced by immunoSEQ multiplex PCR, yet TCRdb's version contains in-frame clones alone and is incomplete. Here the sample spans 9,500 to 13,000 clones, roughly three fifths being singletons. A word on this clone: Its cognate antigen is unknown.

CDR1 is SGHTA, CDR2 FQGTGA, per germline. The CDR3 has 15 residues. Trimming took 2 bases from V and 2 from J; bases not matched to a gene: 5. The clonotype originates from a human donor with melanoma. The chain combines TRBV7-3 with TRBJ2-7; TRBD1 matches 8 bases. What was sequenced was cells from a culture (not recorded whether cultured in vitro). The DNA for the CDR3 is TGTGCCAGCAGCTTATCCGGGACAGGTACCTACGAGCAGTACTTC. This translates into CASSLSGTGTYEQYF.